This TCR beta chain came from a study of T-cell reconstitution after alpha-beta-depleted transplantation in children. V lost 4 bases, J lost 0 bases, and 13 bases lay in between. The V gene's germline CDR1 is LGHNA and CDR2 YSLEER. The CDR3 contains 17 residues. Using unique molecular identifiers, the investigators prepared the TCRbeta library. TCRdb re-called the PCR reads through MiXCR, storing one row per CDR3 protein. The table lists 490,000 or so distinct CDR3 sequences, over 9.5% of them singletons. General study results and limits: High day-60 TCRbeta diversity in some patients came from surviving recipient T cells and thymic progenitors.

Many counts were recorded for this clonotype. Its antigen remains unidentified. The chain has TRBV4-3 and TRBJ2-6; possible D gene TRBD1, 5 bases. The sample was PBMCs, taken before TCRalphabeta/CD19-depleted stem cell transplant. This TCR was recovered from a child between 2 and 9 years old with inherited bone marrow failure, due to receive a stem cell transplant. This CDR3 is CASSPQGNPSGANVLTF. In DNA form, the CDR3 reads TGCGCCAGCAGCCCGCAGGGCAACCCCTCTGGGGCCAACGTCCTGACTTTC.